The present entry profiles one T cell receptor (beta chain) with its context. It lacks a known antigen. No base-level quality is on record; no much larger clone is a single base apart. A patient counted as having stable Graves' hyperthyroidism if no progression to ophthalmopathy occurred over 18 months of follow-up. Hyperthyroidism patients were newly diagnosed, with disease duration under 2 months, and aged 18 to 65 years. Patients with uncontrolled infections, other autoimmune diseases, pregnancy or lactation were excluded. Diagnoses relied on clinical symptoms, serum thyroxine and TRAb, thyroid ultrasound and orbital computed tomography. Ficoll-Paque density gradient centrifugation was used to isolate PBMCs from around 10 ml of fresh peripheral blood. Trizol reagent was used to extract total RNA, and RNA quality was then checked on an Agilent 2100 Bioanalyzer. The record originates from a study of T cells in Graves' hyperthyroidism and ophthalmopathy (dated by TCRdb to about 2019). Context from the whole study: Peripheral blood was collected at initial diagnosis, before any treatment. TCR V-J signatures able to tell the groups apart were searched for in a discovery cohort of 95 or so patients, of whom 43 had Graves' ophthalmopathy and about 60 had stable Graves' hyperthyroidism. Prospective prediction of ophthalmopathy was tested in an independent validation cohort of approximately 19 hyperthyroidism patients and 17 patients who later progressed to ophthalmopathy. The 75 to 100 discovery patients were randomly divided into training and test sets at a 7:3 ratio. In more than 5 Graves' hyperthyroidism patients, the study also compared T-cell repertoires from thyroid tissue with T-cell repertoires from blood. Following sampling, methimazole starting at 30 mg daily was given to hyperthyroidism patients, and high-dose intravenous methylprednisolone was given to ophthalmopathy patients. The paper reports TCR Vbeta CDR3 sequencing of roughly 140 peripheral blood samples: approximately 41 ophthalmopathy, approximately 74 hyperthyroidism and around 17 progressor patients. Overall study outcomes, separate from this receptor: In validation, progression to ophthalmopathy was predicted by the model with 70.59% sensitivity and roughly 76% specificity, a median of roughly six months before onset. Most expanded thyroid clonotypes (frequency above 0.001) were also detected in blood, suggesting blood repertoires may reflect thyroid immune responses. Ophthalmopathy was separated from stable hyperthyroidism by a 13 V-J signature model, with approximately 89% sensitivity and about 81% specificity obtained in cross-validation and 80%/75% obtained in testing. Sample size was not statistically predetermined, and investigators were not blinded to group allocation.

TCR beta CDR3 regions were amplified from RNA transcripts. The first round of RT-PCR for the TCR CDR3 was performed with the HTBI primer set and the Qiagen OneStep RT-PCR kit. A second multiplex PCR round built the libraries, followed by size selection and purification. Sequencing of the libraries was done on an Illumina HiSeq2000 using paired-end 100 bp reads. For the original study's pipeline: SOAPnuke was used to process the raw data, removing reads that contained adapters or uncalled bases, had a mean Phred below 15, or lacked an exact match to the constant primer or identifier. High-quality paired reads were merged using COPE v1.2.5, and each unique nucleotide sequence was defined as a clonotype. Clonotypes were aligned to IMGT TRBV, TRBD and TRBJ reference segments using MiTCR v1.1. The analysis was restricted to V-J combinations with a frequency above 0.0001, which together covered 99% to 99.2% of the repertoires. A TCS score was defined as the ratio between F50 (clonal expansion) and ExV (chaos), using BLOSUM62-based TCRdist between CDR3 peptides within each V-J. Welch's t-statistics and random forest reduced 500 to 550 V-J features to 13, which were used in a naive Bayes classifier (R e1071). TCRdb cleaned the public reads at Q25 with fastp, built clones with MiXCR and kept in-frame beta chains. Here each entry gathers all rows of one CDR3 protein and keeps the most common genes and DNA. These V and J calls derive from TCRdb rather than the authors' analysis. The sample table records 700,000 or so distinct CDR3 sequences; about 16% of these occur just once. Roughly 8% of the sample is held by the ten biggest clonotypes.

V ends up 5 bases short and J 5 bases short, with an unmatched junction base count of 12. The CDR3, cysteine through phenylalanine, is 15 amino acids long. The sequence is cut down to CDR3 DNA, 45 bases in frame from base 1. The germline V gene yields MGHRA for CDR1 and YSYEKL for CDR2. The receptor comes from a man between 18 and 29 years old with Graves' hyperthyroidism. The chain links TRBV4-1 with TRBJ2-7; a stretch of 7 junction bases matches TRBD2. Specimen: blood. The DNA is as follows: TGCGCCAGCAGCGTAGGGAGACGGGACTACGACGAGCAGTACTTC. It translates to CASSVGRRDYDEQYF.